The 28 T cell receptor beta chains presented below share a single source sample, sequenced in a study of CD8 T cells in Susac syndrome. About 0.5 to 1 ug RNA was reverse transcribed with random hexamers. A single record per CDR3 protein comes from TCRdb applying MiXCR to the immunoSEQ multiplex PCR reads. The sample carries roughly 130,000 distinct CDR3 sequences, nearly 96% recorded once. Sequenced: CD4+ T cells from PBMCs. These TCRs come from a human donor with Susac syndrome.

This CDR3 reads CASSGTGSIGNTIYF. The DNA of the CDR3 is TGTGCCAGCAGCGGTACAGGATCGATCGGAAACACCATATATTTT. The chain employs TRBV5-6 and TRBJ1-3, with D possibly being TRBD1 (5 bases). V shed 4 bases and J shed 4 bases, with 15 bases lying between them. CDR3 length: 15 residues. Germline CDR1 is SGHDT and CDR2 is YYEEEE.

Concerning this clonotype: Germline is not matched at one junction end, which may reflect a read error. The chain uses TRBV7-7 and TRBJ2-2; a possible D gene is TRBD1 (5 bases). Germline V gene data show CDR1 as SSHAT and CDR2 as FNYEAQ (reference sequence). The CDR3 extends over 14 amino acids. The CDR3 region is CASSLQGNTGELFF. The DNA of the CDR3 is TGTGCTAGCAGCCTTCAGGGGAACACCGGGGAGCTGTTTTTT.

The rearrangement uses TRBV7-9 and TRBJ2-7, with 11 positions matching TRBD2. J gave up 7 bases and V 11 bases, and 10 bases lay outside the gene matches. Per the germline V gene, CDR1 is SEHNR and CDR2 is FQNEAQ (reference sequence). CDR3 length: 13 residues. The CDR3 loop is CAGMLAGGGEQYF. CDR3 sequence (DNA): TGTGCCGGAATGCTAGCGGGAGGCGGAGAGCAGTACTTC.

J is TRBJ2-7 and V is TRBV3-1; the D is unclear. The CDR3 covers 13 residues. Trimming pared 1 base from V and 5 bases from J, leaving 9 bases between. Germline V CDR1 and CDR2: LGHDT, YNNKEL (reference sequence). Here the CDR3 DNA reads TGTGCCAGCAGCCAAGGAATAGAGGACGAGCAGTACTTC. Its translation is CASSQGIEDEQYF.

The rearrangement joins TRBV16 to TRBJ1-5; a weak D match, TRBD1 (5 bases). The CDR3 covers 18 residues. V was shortened by 0 bases and J by 0 bases, with 15 bases between the two germline ends. Per germline, CDR1 KGHSY and CDR2 FQNENV. The chain's CDR3 is CASSQSPGPRFSNQPQHF. CDR3 DNA sequence: TGTGCCAGCAGCCAATCTCCAGGGCCCCGGTTTAGCAATCAGCCCCAGCATTTT.

The chain employs TRBV10-3 and TRBJ2-6; D may be TRBD1 (5 bases). Trimming took off 6 bases at V and 4 bases at J, with 13 bases between the two ends. The CDR3 is 15 amino acids. Per the germline V gene, CDR1 is ENHRY and CDR2 is SYGVKD. The chain's CDR3 is CAISPDRPGANVLTF. The DNA for the CDR3 is TGTGCCATCAGCCCAGACAGACCCGGGGCCAACGTCCTGACTTTC.

This chain connects TRBV5-1 to TRBJ2-1, with 9 positions matching TRBD1. Germline CDR1 and CDR2: SGHRS and YFSETQ. CDR3 length: 15 residues. The V gene end was trimmed by 2 bases and the J gene end by 10 bases; junction bases not matched to a gene: 10. As DNA, the CDR3 is TGCGCCAGCAGCTTAACCGGGACAGGGACTCTCGAGCAGTTCTTC. This gives the protein CASSLTGTGTLEQFF.

The gene calls are TRBV12-3 or TRBV12-4 and TRBJ2-3; the D gene is possibly TRBD1 (5 bases). The CDR3 covers 11 residues. CDR3 DNA: TGTGCAGACAGTCGCACAGATACGCAGTATTTT. Amino acids: CADSRTDTQYF.

For the CDR3, the DNA is TGTGCCAGCAACCTAGCGGGAGGGCCCTACGAGCAGTACTTC. Its protein product is CASNLAGGPYEQYF. This chain connects TRBV12-3 or TRBV12-4 to TRBJ2-7; 12 bases map to TRBD2. V shed 7 bases, J shed 2 bases, and the junction held 3 bases outside the gene matches. The CDR3 contains 14 residues.

The chain uses TRBV29-1 and TRBJ2-5, with D perhaps matching TRBD1 (6 bases). Looked up from germline, CDR1 is SQVTM and CDR2 is ANQGSEA. The CDR3 is made up of 13 amino acids. Trimming removed 8 bases at V and 0 bases at J, with 13 bases between. The CDR3 spells CSFKGHDQETQYF. As DNA, the CDR3 is TGCAGCTTCAAGGGACACGACCAAGAGACCCAGTACTTC.

The chain joins TRBV19 to TRBJ2-1, with 7 bases aligning to TRBD2. This CDR3 is 13 amino acids long. V trimming: 8 bases; J trimming: 6 bases; junction bases outside the gene matches: 7. CDR1 and CDR2 (germline): LNHDA, SQIVND (reference sequence). CDR3 loop: CASLGLVFNEQFF. CDR3 coding DNA: TGTGCCAGTCTCGGACTAGTATTCAATGAGCAGTTCTTC.

J is TRBJ2-4 and V is TRBV5-1; no clear D. CDR1 is SGHRS and CDR2 is YFSETQ in the germline V gene. Trimming took 2 bases from V and 3 from J, leaving 12 bases between them. The CDR3 has 15 residues. CDR3 in DNA: TGCGCCAGCAGCTTACCCGTCGATAACAAAAACATTCAGTACTTC. Its translation: CASSLPVDNKNIQYF.

This chain links TRBV7-2 with TRBJ2-1; weak D call: TRBD1 (5 bases). From germline, CDR1 is SGHTA and CDR2 FQGNSA. This CDR3 is 15 amino acids long. V lost 2 bases and J 6 bases, leaving 14 bases between the germline ends. The CDR3 DNA reads TGTGCCAGCAGCTTATCTTTAGGGGTTGGCAATGAGCAGTTCTTC. It encodes CASSLSLGVGNEQFF.

V usage is TRBV20-1 and J usage is TRBJ2-5, with D possibly being TRBD2 (6 bases). Trimming removed 6 bases at V and 3 bases at J, with 17 bases between. Per the germline V gene, CDR1 is DFQATT and CDR2 is SNEGSKA (reference sequence). CDR3 length: 14 amino acids. CDR3 DNA: TGCAGTGCCGGTGGCGGGGTTACTGAAGAGACCCAGTACTTC. Translated: CSAGGGVTEETQYF.

The rearrangement links TRBV5-4 to TRBJ2-1; TRBD2 is a possible D gene (5 bases). This CDR3 is 13 amino acids long. Per the germline V gene, CDR1 is SGHNT and CDR2 is YYREEE (reference sequence). Trimming took off 3 bases at V and 5 bases at J, with 9 bases between the two ends. The CDR3 bases are TGTGCCAGCAGCTCACCCGGGAACAATGAGCAGTTCTTC. Its protein product is CASSSPGNNEQFF.

The chain combines TRBV24-1 with TRBJ1-1; no firm D call. The CDR3 runs 11 residues. Germline CDR1 reads KGHDR; CDR2 reads SFDVKD. V gave up 9 bases and J gave up 7 bases, with 11 bases separating them. DNA of the CDR3: TGTGCCACCGAGGTGATCGGTGAAGCTTTCTTT. Its translation: CATEVIGEAFF.

The CDR3 DNA follows: TGTGCCACCAGTGACCCCACCGACAGGGGCCAAGAGACCCAGTACTTC. As protein: CATSDPTDRGQETQYF. The rearrangement links TRBV24-1 to TRBJ2-5; 8 bases align to TRBD1. The CDR3 totals 16 residues. With V trimmed by 4 bases and J by 1 base, 7 bases remained unmatched. Germline CDR1 KGHDR, CDR2 SFDVKD.

This chain joins TRBV24-1 and TRBJ2-5; D unresolved. Looked up from germline, CDR1 is KGHDR and CDR2 is SFDVKD. Trimming stripped 3 bases from V and 2 bases from J, with 15 bases between. There are 16 residues in the CDR3. CDR3 nucleotide sequence: TGTGCCACCAGTGATCCGCTTGACGGCCCACAAGAGACCCAGTACTTC. It specifies CATSDPLDGPQETQYF.

V is TRBV19 and J is TRBJ2-6; D ambiguous. Trimming pared 7 bases from V and 0 bases from J, leaving 10 bases between. CDR3 length: 15 residues. Germline CDR1 is LNHDA and CDR2 is SQIVND (reference sequence). CDR3 sequence: CASIRVNSGANVLTF. CDR3 nucleotide sequence: TGTGCCAGTATAAGGGTGAACTCTGGGGCCAACGTCCTGACTTTC.

This sequence joins TRBV2 and TRBJ2-3; 10 nucleotides line up with TRBD2. V was clipped by 6 bases and J by 4 bases; unmatched bases: 10. Looked up from germline, CDR1 is SNHLY and CDR2 is FYNNEI. The CDR3 extends over 16 amino acids. The CDR3 region is CASRDWTSGVADTQYF. The CDR3 DNA follows: TGTGCCAGCAGGGACTGGACTAGCGGAGTGGCAGATACGCAGTATTTT.

This clonotype was picked up one time. This sequence joins TRBV12-3 or TRBV12-4 and TRBJ1-1, with TRBD1 matching over 7 bases. The V gene end was trimmed by 5 bases and the J gene end by 2 bases; junction bases not matched to a gene: 8. This CDR3 is 15 amino acids long. This chain's CDR3 is CASSTSGGANTEAFF. The CDR3 bases are TGTGCCAGCAGTACTTCAGGGGGTGCCAACACTGAAGCTTTCTTT.

V is TRBV9 and J is TRBJ2-7; 9 positions agree with TRBD2. The CDR3 length is 15 residues. Germline CDR1 reads SGDLS; CDR2 reads YYNGEE. V shed 0 bases, J shed 5 bases, and the junction held 6 bases outside the gene matches. In DNA form, the CDR3 reads TGTGCCAGCAGCGTAGGGTTTAGCGGGAGTAACGAGCAGTACTTC. Its translation is CASSVGFSGSNEQYF. Together with reference TRBV9 and TRBJ2-7, the CDR3 gives the full variable domain: DSGVTQTPKHLITATGQRVTLRCSPRSGDLSVYWYQQSLDQGLQFLIQYYNGEERAKGNILERFSAQQFPDLHSELNLSSLELGDSALYFCASSVGFSGSNEQYFGPGTRLTVT.

This chain links TRBV7-8 with TRBJ2-6; the D is unclear. The V and J ends lost 5 bases and 5 bases respectively, with 19 bases between them. Germline V lookup: CDR1 SGHVS, CDR2 FQNEAQ. CDR3 length equals 17 residues. The CDR3 loop is CASSPDTVRARANVLTF. The CDR3 DNA reads as TGTGCCAGCAGCCCCGACACGGTCCGGGCTAGGGCCAACGTCCTGACTTTC.

The chain recombines TRBV3-1 with TRBJ1-2; a possible D gene is TRBD1 (6 bases). Looked up from germline, CDR1 is LGHDT and CDR2 is YNNKEL (reference sequence). With 0 bases removed from V and 5 bases from J, the gap between germline ends came to 13 bases. CDR3 size: 15 residues. The CDR3: CASSQDVTGRYGYTF. As DNA, the CDR3 is TGTGCCAGCAGCCAAGATGTAACAGGGCGATATGGCTACACCTTC.

This clonotype appeared once. The V gene is TRBV7-9, the J gene TRBJ2-3; the match to TRBD1 covers 7 bases. J lost 11 bases, V lost 2 bases, and 10 bases had no gene match. This CDR3 contains 14 residues. Germline V gives CDR1 SEHNR, CDR2 FQNEAQ (reference sequence). The CDR3 DNA sequence: TGTGCCAGCAGCTTATCCACGGACAGGCCCTGGCAGTATTTT. Protein: CASSLSTDRPWQYF.

The chain joins TRBV29-1 to TRBJ1-1, with no clear D. Germline CDR1 reads SQVTM; CDR2 reads ANQGSEA. The CDR3 runs to 12 residues. V was pared by 5 bases and J by 4 bases, with 11 bases between. CDR3 nucleotides: TGCAGCGTTACCGGAGATAGCACTGAAGCTTTCTTT. Translated: CSVTGDSTEAFF.

This rearrangement joins TRBV20-1 to TRBJ1-2; TRBD1 agrees at 10 bases. This CDR3 is built from 12 residues. J was trimmed by 7 bases and V by 5 bases; bases with no gene match: 4. The germline V gene encodes CDR1 DFQATT and CDR2 SNEGSKA (reference sequence). Written as DNA, the CDR3 is TGCAGTGCTCAGACAGGGGGCGGTGGCTACACCTTC. This codes for CSAQTGGGGYTF.

This rearrangement joins TRBV7-9 to TRBJ2-3, with D possibly being TRBD2 (5 bases). CDR3 length: 14 amino acids. The V gene lost 4 bases and the J gene lost 6 bases, with 14 bases spanning the gap. Looked up from germline, CDR1 is SEHNR and CDR2 is FQNEAQ (reference sequence). CDR3 coding DNA: TGTGCCAGCAGCTCAGCGGTCCCCCCGGATACGCAGTATTTT. It is translated as CASSSAVPPDTQYF.